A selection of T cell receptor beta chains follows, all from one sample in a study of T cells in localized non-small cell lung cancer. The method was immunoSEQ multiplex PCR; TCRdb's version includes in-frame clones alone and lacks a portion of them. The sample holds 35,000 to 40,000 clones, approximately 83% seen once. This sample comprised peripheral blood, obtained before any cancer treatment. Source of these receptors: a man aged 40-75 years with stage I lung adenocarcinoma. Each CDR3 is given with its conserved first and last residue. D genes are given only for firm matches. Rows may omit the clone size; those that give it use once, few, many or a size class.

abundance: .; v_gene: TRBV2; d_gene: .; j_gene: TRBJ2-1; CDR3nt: TGTGCCAGCAGTGAAGATTCGAATGAGCAGTTCTTC; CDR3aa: CASSEDSNEQFF
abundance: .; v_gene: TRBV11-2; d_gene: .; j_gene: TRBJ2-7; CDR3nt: TGTGCCAGCAGCCTCGAAGGGAGCGAGCAGTACTTC; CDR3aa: CASSLEGSEQYF
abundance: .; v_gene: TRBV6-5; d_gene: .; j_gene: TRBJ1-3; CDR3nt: TGTGCCAGCAGTTACTCGGGGGGCAGCTCTGGAAACACCATATATTTT; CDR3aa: CASSYSGGSSGNTIYF
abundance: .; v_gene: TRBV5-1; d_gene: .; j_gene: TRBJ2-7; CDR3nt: TGCGCCAGCAGCCCGGCGGGCGAAATCTACGAGCAGTACTTC; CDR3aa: CASSPAGEIYEQYF
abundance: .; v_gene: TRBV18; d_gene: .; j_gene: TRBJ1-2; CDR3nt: TGTGCCAGCTCACTTACTGACAGCTTTAACTATGGCTACACCTTC; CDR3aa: CASSLTDSFNYGYTF
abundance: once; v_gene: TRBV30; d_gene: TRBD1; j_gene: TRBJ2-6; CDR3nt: TGTGCCTGGAAGGGGACAGGTACCCTAAGGGACTCTGGGGCCAACGTCCTGACTTTC; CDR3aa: CAWKGTGTLRDSGANVLTF
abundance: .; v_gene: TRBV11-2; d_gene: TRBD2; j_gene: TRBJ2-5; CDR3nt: TGTGCCAGCAGCTTAAGACTAGCGGGAGCGAAGACCCAGTACTTC; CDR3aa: CASSLRLAGAKTQYF
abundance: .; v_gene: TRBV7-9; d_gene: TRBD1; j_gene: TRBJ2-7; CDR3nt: TGTGCCAGCGGGACAGGGGTTGAGCAGTACTTC; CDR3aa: CASGTGVEQYF
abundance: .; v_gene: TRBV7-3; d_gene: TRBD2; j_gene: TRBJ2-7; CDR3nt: TGTGCCAGCAGCCTAGCGGGAGACTACGAGCAGTACTTC; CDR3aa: CASSLAGDYEQYF
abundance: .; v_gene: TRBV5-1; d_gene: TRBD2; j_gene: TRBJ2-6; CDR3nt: TGCGCCAGCAGCTTGGATGCACTAGCGGGGCTCACCTCTGGGGCCAACGTCCTGACTTTC; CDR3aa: CASSLDALAGLTSGANVLTF
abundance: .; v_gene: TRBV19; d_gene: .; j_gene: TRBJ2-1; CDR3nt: TGTGCCAGTAGTATCACCGGGGCCCCCTACAATGAGCAGTTCTTC; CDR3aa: CASSITGAPYNEQFF
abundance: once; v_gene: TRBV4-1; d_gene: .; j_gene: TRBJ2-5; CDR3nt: TGCGCCAGCAGCCAAGGTGGGGAGCAAGAGACCCAGTACTTC; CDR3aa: CASSQGGEQETQYF
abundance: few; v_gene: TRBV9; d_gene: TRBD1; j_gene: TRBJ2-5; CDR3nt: TGTGCCAGCAGCGAGGACAGGGGAAGGGAGACCCAGTACTTC; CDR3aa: CASSEDRGRETQYF